The following is a TCR beta chain sequence with its context. The antigen remains unidentified. The data belong to a study of regulatory T cells in long-lasting Graves disease. Broader study findings: Not thyroid tissue but only peripheral blood was studied. Compared with new cases, persistent Graves' patients showed reduced TCR diversity.

Time point here: newly diagnosed GD, antithyroid drugs for less than 3 months. Following extraction of RNA from PBMCs, that RNA was used to make the TCR library. Combining iRepertoire HTBI primers with Arm-PCR of CDR3 regions, the authors built TCR beta libraries. TCRdb redid the calling of the multiplex PCR reads with MiXCR, one entry per CDR3 protein. The sample holds about 460,000 distinct CDR3 sequences; approximately 15% are singletons and the top ten take roughly 15%. The data were also submitted as part of a second study, on T cells in Graves' hyperthyroidism and ophthalmopathy.

Sample: peripheral blood mononuclear cells (PBMCs), taken at new diagnosis, from a patient treated with antithyroid drugs. The clonotype was recovered from a woman in her fifties or sixties with Graves disease.

CDR3 nucleotide sequence: TGTGCCAGCAGCCAGACAGGGGTAAACGAGCAGTACTTC. This encodes CASSQTGVNEQYF. The chain recombines TRBV2 with TRBJ2-7; 8 nucleotides line up with TRBD1. The V gene end was trimmed by 6 bases and the J gene end by 5 bases; junction bases not matched to a gene: 6. This CDR3 has 13 residues. CDR1 SNHLY and CDR2 FYNNEI come from the germline V gene.